One and the same sample provided the 30 T cell receptor beta chains below, sequenced in a study of blood T cell repertoires in COVID-19. Some clones are missing from TCRdb's copy, which holds only in-frame ones; the method was immunoSEQ multiplex PCR. This sample has 250,000 to 300,000 clones; roughly 88% occur once, and the top ten carry 11%. The sequencing input was peripheral blood. The receptors here all came from a woman aged 70-85 years with acute or convalescent COVID-19.

This clone was seen a single time. This sequence joins TRBV6-5 and TRBJ1-2; D perhaps matches TRBD1 (6 bases). Per the germline V gene, CDR1 is MNHEY and CDR2 is SVGAGI. The CDR3 runs 15 residues. V lost 3 bases and J lost 6, with 17 bases in between. CDR3 bases: TGTGCCAGCAGTTATGAGTGGGGGCGCTGGAATGGCTACACCTTC. Translation: CASSYEWGRWNGYTF.

This chain joins TRBV5-1 and TRBJ2-5; the match to TRBD2 covers 11 bases. This CDR3 has 15 amino acids. Germline-derived CDR1 and CDR2 are SGHRS and YFSETQ. V was pared by 7 bases and J by 5 bases, with 10 bases of the junction left unmatched. CDR3 coding DNA: TGCGCCAGCTCGCCTAGAAGACTAGCGGGGGAGACCCAGTACTTC. Amino acid sequence: CASSPRRLAGETQYF. Supplemented by reference TRBV5-1 and TRBJ2-5, the full variable domain reads KAGVTQTPRYLIKTRGQQVTLSCSPISGHRSVSWYQQTPGQGLQFLFEYFSETQRNKGNFPGRFSGRQFSNSRSEMNVSTLELGDSALYLCASSPRRLAGETQYFGPGTRLLVL.

The sample holds a few counts of this clone. In DNA, the CDR3 is TGTGCCAGCAGCCGAGGAGGCAGACCTAACTATGGCTACACCTTC. This sequence encodes CASSRGGRPNYGYTF. V gene TRBV2 combines with J gene TRBJ1-2, with D hard to call. Looked up from germline, CDR1 is SNHLY and CDR2 is FYNNEI. Trimming removed 6 bases from V and 0 bases from J, with 14 bases in between. The CDR3 has 15 amino acids.

V and J are TRBV7-9 and TRBJ2-5, with 10 bases that match TRBD1. The V segment lost 5 bases and the J segment 5 bases; nucleotides outside the gene matches: 2. The CDR3 spans 13 residues. Germline lookup yields CDR1 SEHNR and CDR2 FQNEAQ (reference sequence). CDR3 region: CASSPTGGETQYF. The CDR3 nucleotides are TGTGCCAGCAGCCCGACAGGGGGCGAGACCCAGTACTTC.

The chain couples TRBV19 to TRBJ1-1; D call uncertain. In germline, CDR1 is LNHDA, CDR2 SQIVND (reference sequence). The CDR3 contains 14 residues. Trimming took 7 bases from V and 1 from J, leaving 13 bases between them. CDR3 nucleotide sequence: TGTGCCAGTACGGGGAAGATGAGGAACACTGAAGCTTTCTTT. Amino acids: CASTGKMRNTEAFF.

Here the CDR3 reads CASSPRRGPVNTEAFF. The CDR3 nucleotides read TGTGCCAGCAGTCCCAGGAGAGGGCCCGTGAACACTGAAGCTTTCTTT. The J gene is TRBJ1-1, the V gene TRBV6-6; no definite D call. This CDR3 contains 16 residues. Germline lookup yields CDR1 MNHNY and CDR2 SVGAGI (reference sequence). V dropped 5 bases and J dropped 0 bases, with 16 bases sitting between them.

V and J are TRBV5-6 and TRBJ1-6; 7 positions match TRBD1. CDR3 size: 13 residues. The germline V gene has CDR1 SGHDT and CDR2 YYEEEE. The J segment lost 9 bases and the V segment lost 6 bases, leaving 6 bases of the junction unmatched. DNA for the CDR3: TGTGCCAGCAATCGACAGGGAGGTTCACCCCTCCACTTT. It encodes CASNRQGGSPLHF.

The V gene is TRBV11-1, the J gene TRBJ1-2; perhaps TRBD1 as D (6 bases). The CDR3 spans 13 residues. V lost 5 bases and J lost 6, with 13 bases in between. Germline-derived CDR1 and CDR2 are SGHAT and FQDESV (reference sequence). CDR3 sequence (DNA): TGTGCCAGCAGCCATACAGGGATGGATGGCTACACCTTC. It translates to CASSHTGMDGYTF.

This clone was counted a few times. The chain combines TRBV18 with TRBJ2-7; D is perhaps TRBD1 (6 bases). Germline V gives CDR1 KGHSH, CDR2 LQKENI. The CDR3 extends over 15 amino acids. The V end was cut by 3 bases, the J end by 0 bases, with 12 bases between. The CDR3 sequence: CASSPRQGISYEQYF. In DNA form, the CDR3 reads TGTGCCAGCTCACCGAGGCAGGGGATCTCCTACGAGCAGTACTTC.

This clone was observed a handful of times. The V gene is TRBV3-1 (or the pseudogene TRBV3-2), the J gene TRBJ1-1; 9 bases are a match to TRBD1. The junction had 4 bases not matched to a gene; V was cut back by 4 bases and J by 7 bases. This CDR3 has 13 amino acids. The germline CDR1 and CDR2 sequences are LGHDT and YNNKEL (reference sequence). CDR3 bases: TGTGCCAGCAGCCGGGGGACAGGGAGTGAAGCTTTCTTT. Protein: CASSRGTGSEAFF.

This clone was found a few times. This chain joins TRBV11-2 and TRBJ2-7; D is uncertain. The CDR3 runs to 16 residues. The germline V gene encodes CDR1 SGHAT and CDR2 FQNNGV. V lost 5 bases and J lost 0, with 17 bases in between. CDR3 DNA sequence: TGTGCCAGCAGCCCTATCTCTCGGCGGAGCTCCTACGAGCAGTACTTC. Protein sequence: CASSPISRRSSYEQYF.

The CDR3 reads CASSFDRNNEQFF. CDR3 nucleotides: TGTGCCAGCAGCTTCGACAGAAACAATGAGCAGTTCTTC. This sequence joins TRBV5-4 and TRBJ2-1, with D perhaps TRBD1 (5 bases). V dropped 2 bases and J dropped 5 bases, with 8 bases sitting between them. CDR1 and CDR2 from the germline V gene are SGHNT and YYREEE (reference sequence). CDR3 length: 13 amino acids.

V usage is TRBV6-1 and J usage is TRBJ1-6; D is unresolved. The CDR3 contains 14 residues. Trimming shortened V by 3 bases and J by 10 bases, and 13 bases separated the two germline ends. The germline V gene encodes CDR1 MNHNS and CDR2 SASEGT. The CDR3 nucleotides are TGTGCCAGCAGTGACCTGCCCGGGAGCTCACCCCTCCACTTT. This sequence encodes CASSDLPGSSPLHF.

This clone was observed once. This sequence joins TRBV6-4 and TRBJ1-6; D is undetermined. V shed 0 bases and J shed 10 bases, with 16 bases lying between them. Germline V gene lookup returns CDR1 MRHNA and CDR2 SNTAGT. The CDR3 contains 16 residues. CDR3 DNA: TGTGCCAGCAGTGACTCGAAACTAGGGCCGAGATCACCCCTCCACTTT. Protein: CASSDSKLGPRSPLHF.

Here the CDR3 DNA reads TGTGCCATCAGTCAGCCAGGGTACAGCTATGGCTACACCTTC. This gives the protein CAISQPGYSYGYTF. V is TRBV10-3 and J is TRBJ1-2, with D perhaps TRBD1 (5 bases). V lost 5 bases to trimming and J lost 4 bases, with 14 bases between them. Germline values: CDR1 ENHRY, CDR2 SYGVKD. There are 14 residues in the CDR3.

The table lists this clone with a few counts. The chain combines TRBV2 with TRBJ1-1; D is perhaps TRBD1 (6 bases). The CDR3 length is 14 residues. V gave up 7 bases and J gave up 5 bases, with 17 bases separating them. Looked up from germline, CDR1 is SNHLY and CDR2 is FYNNEI. For the CDR3, the DNA is TGTGCCAGCAACTTACACAGGGACCCAACTGAAGCTTTCTTT. Encoded protein: CASNLHRDPTEAFF.

The chain is built from TRBV3-1 (or the pseudogene TRBV3-2) and TRBJ1-2; D may be TRBD1 (6 bases). The CDR3 is made up of 12 amino acids. V was cut by 5 bases and J by 8 bases, with 12 bases left in between. The V gene's germline CDR1 is LGHDT and CDR2 YNNKEL (reference sequence). CDR3 sequence (DNA): TGTGCCAGCAGCTTCCGACAGGTCGGCTACACCTTC. This translates into CASSFRQVGYTF.

This chain links TRBV2 with TRBJ2-5; 9 nucleotides match TRBD2. This CDR3 contains 12 residues. The junction had 2 bases not matched to a gene; V was cut back by 5 bases and J by 7 bases. CDR1 and CDR2 (germline): SNHLY, FYNNEI. CDR3 loop: CASSLTSGTQYF. Here the CDR3 DNA reads TGTGCCAGCAGTCTGACTAGCGGGACCCAGTACTTC.

The chain recombines TRBV7-9 with TRBJ1-4; unclear D gene. Per the germline V gene, CDR1 is SEHNR and CDR2 is FQNEAQ (reference sequence). The germline V and J ends were trimmed by 5 bases and 7 bases, with 8 bases remaining between them. This CDR3 has 12 residues. The CDR3 sequence: CASSNTGEKLFF. CDR3 DNA sequence: TGTGCCAGCAGCAATACGGGTGAAAAACTGTTTTTT.

V is TRBV5-1 and J is TRBJ2-3; 12 nucleotides match TRBD1. Losses at the gene ends were 5 bases for V and 4 bases for J; bases not matched to a gene: 5. The germline gives CDR1 SGHRS, CDR2 YFSETQ. This CDR3 has 15 residues. CDR3 region: CASRAGTGGSDTQYF. CDR3 DNA sequence: TGCGCCAGCAGAGCCGGGACAGGGGGCTCAGATACGCAGTATTTT.

V is TRBV7-8 and J is TRBJ2-2; unclear D gene. The CDR3 has 15 residues. V was trimmed by 5 bases and J by 4 bases, leaving 14 bases between them. Germline-derived CDR1 and CDR2 are SGHVS and FQNEAQ. The CDR3 coding sequence is TGTGCCAGCAGCCCTCCTGCCCAGATCACCGGGGAGCTGTTTTTT. Residues: CASSPPAQITGELFF.

In this sample, this clone turned up a few times. The CDR3 DNA reads TGTGCCAGCAGCTATGGCCGACGGGGGAAGCAGTACTTC. It is translated as CASSYGRRGKQYF. The chain joins TRBV6-5 to TRBJ2-7; possibly TRBD2 for D (6 bases). Germline CDR1 MNHEY, CDR2 SVGAGI. This CDR3 has 13 residues. Trimming shortened V by 6 bases and J by 8 bases, and 17 bases separated the two germline ends.

As concerns this clone: Other DNA sequences in the sample encode the same CDR3. In DNA, the CDR3 is TGTGCCAGCTCGTCCGGGACAGGGGCCAACTATGGCTACACCTTC. Encoded protein: CASSSGTGANYGYTF. The chain uses TRBV18 and TRBJ1-2; 10 nucleotides agree with TRBD1. There are 15 residues in the CDR3. Germline loops: CDR1 KGHSH, CDR2 LQKENI. The V and J ends lost 6 bases and 2 bases, in that order; junction bases with no gene match: 6.

The V and J genes are TRBV5-1 and TRBJ1-4; tentative D call: TRBD1 (5 bases). Between the trimmed V and J ends, which lost 2 bases and 3 bases, there was a span of 11 bases. CDR1 and CDR2 from the germline V gene are SGHRS and YFSETQ. The CDR3 runs 15 residues. CDR3 coding DNA: TGCGCCAGCAGCTTAGGGTCGGGGGCTAATGAAAAACTGTTTTTT. Translating it yields CASSLGSGANEKLFF.

The chain combines TRBV27 with TRBJ1-2; no reliable D call. V was cut by 3 bases and J by 0 bases, with 14 bases left in between. Germline CDR1 is MNHEY and CDR2 is SMNVEV (reference sequence). CDR3 length equals 16 residues. CDR3 coding DNA: TGTGCCAGCAGTTTTTATGGGTCGGGAGCTAACTATGGCTACACCTTC. It translates to CASSFYGSGANYGYTF.

The chain has TRBV9 and TRBJ2-1; D gene ambiguous. This CDR3 region has 16 residues. The germline CDR1 and CDR2 sequences are SGDLS and YYNGEE. The V end was cut by 0 bases, the J end by 0 bases, with 10 bases between. DNA for the CDR3: TGTGCCAGCAGCGTAGCGGCGGCTAGCTCCTACAATGAGCAGTTCTTC. Protein sequence: CASSVAAASSYNEQFF.

The chain recombines TRBV3-1 (or the pseudogene TRBV3-2) with TRBJ2-7, with TRBD2 matching over 7 bases. Per germline, CDR1 LGHDT and CDR2 YNNKEL (reference sequence). V was clipped by 4 bases and J by 1 base; unmatched bases: 4. CDR3 length equals 14 residues. The CDR3 sequence: CASSLGGRSYEQYF. As DNA, the CDR3 is TGTGCCAGCAGCCTCGGGGGGAGATCCTACGAGCAGTACTTC.

The chain couples TRBV7-3 to TRBJ2-3, with a possible D match to TRBD1 (6 bases). Germline V gene sequence: CDR1 SGHTA, CDR2 FQGTGA. This CDR3 spans 14 amino acids. The V gene lost 5 bases and the J gene lost 6 bases, with 15 bases spanning the gap. CDR3 DNA: TGTGCCAGCAGCCGGATGACAGGTGCGGATACGCAGTATTTT. Encoded protein: CASSRMTGADTQYF.

The chain has TRBV2 and TRBJ1-5; 10 bases match TRBD1. Looked up from germline, CDR1 is SNHLY and CDR2 is FYNNEI. The CDR3 contains 16 residues. The trim removed 6 bases at V and 2 bases at J, leaving 7 bases unmatched. The CDR3 nucleotides read TGTGCCAGCAGCGGAGCGACAGGGGGCGGCAATCAGCCCCAGCATTTT. Protein product: CASSGATGGGNQPQHF.

This sequence joins TRBV4-1 and TRBJ1-4, with TRBD1 identical over 7 bases. The CDR3 totals 14 residues. Germline CDR1 and CDR2: MGHRA and YSYEKL. The V segment lost 1 base and the J segment 6 bases; nucleotides outside the gene matches: 2. In nucleotides, the CDR3 is TGCGCCAGCAGCCAAGGACAGGGCGATGAAAAACTGTTTTTT. It specifies CASSQGQGDEKLFF.